One and the same sample provided the 14 T cell receptor beta chains below, sequenced in a study of shared clonotypes between healthy human individuals. Sequencing used immunoSEQ multiplex PCR; TCRdb keeps in-frame clones, though not all of them. The sample yields around 500,000 clones, 81% seen once. The sequencing sample was made of PBMCs. Receptor source: a woman in her thirties or forties in good health. Some clones in this sample may be carry-over from other donors' samples.

This clone was counted a single time. A read error is likely here: a far larger clone is one base away. Since the CDR3 does not end with the conserved phenylalanine or tryptophan, this likely comes from a read error. The CDR3 bases are TGTGCCAGCAGCCTGGGGGTCCCCTCCTACGAGCAGTACTTA. Translation gives CASSLGVPSYEQYL. The chain uses TRBV13 and TRBJ2-7, with D possibly being TRBD1 or TRBD2 (5 bases each). The CDR3 is 14 residues long. The V gene's germline CDR1 is PRHDT and CDR2 FYEKMQ (reference sequence). Trimming removed 5 bases from V and 0 bases from J, with 11 bases in between.

V usage is TRBV11-2 and J usage is TRBJ2-3, with 10 bases identical to TRBD2. Germline V gene sequence: CDR1 SGHAT, CDR2 FQNNGV. CDR3 length: 17 amino acids. Trimming at V came to 1 base and at J to 5 bases, leaving 9 bases not matched to a gene. The CDR3 spells CASSLGYLAGAVDTQYF. CDR3 nucleotide sequence: TGTGCCAGCAGCTTAGGTTATCTAGCGGGAGCGGTAGATACGCAGTATTTT.

The chain combines TRBV5-1 with TRBJ2-1; D not resolved. Trimming removed 5 bases from V and 3 bases from J, with 18 bases in between. Germline CDR1 and CDR2: SGHRS and YFSETQ. The CDR3 has 16 residues. The DNA for the CDR3 is TGCGCCAGCAGAGTTGACCCGAGACTTGACTACAATGAGCAGTTCTTC. Translation: CASRVDPRLDYNEQFF.

This clone was detected once. This chain's CDR3 is CASSRSSGSSTGELFF. The DNA of the CDR3 is TGTGCCAGCTCACGGAGTAGCGGGAGCAGCACCGGGGAGCTGTTTTTT. The rearrangement links TRBV18 to TRBJ2-2; 9 nucleotides match TRBD2. The CDR3 sequence is 16 residues long. The V and J ends lost 4 bases and 4 bases, in that order; junction bases with no gene match: 7. Germline lookup yields CDR1 KGHSH and CDR2 LQKENI.

A word on this clone: A read error is the likely source, as a far larger clone sits one nucleotide away. The same CDR3 is also encoded by other DNA sequences in this sample. The J gene is TRBJ2-5, the V gene TRBV5-4; D might be TRBD2 (6 bases). This CDR3 is built from 14 residues. Per germline, CDR1 SGHNT and CDR2 YYREEE (reference sequence). Written as DNA, the CDR3 is TGTGCCAGTAGCTGGCCGGGAGAACAAGAGACCCAGTACTTC. Its translation is CASSWPGEQETQYF. Full variable domain (remainder filled in from reference TRBV5-4 and TRBJ2-5): ETGVTQSPTHLIKTRGQQVTLRCSSQSGHNTVSWYQQALGQGPQFIFQYYREEENGRGNFPPRFSGLQFPNYSSELNVNALELDDSALYLCASSWPGEQETQYFGPGTRLLVL.

The J gene is TRBJ2-7, the V gene TRBV2; TRBD2 matches 11 bases. CDR3 length: 14 amino acids. The V gene's germline CDR1 is SNHLY and CDR2 FYNNEI. J was trimmed by 6 bases and V by 4 bases; bases with no gene match: 5. CDR3 nucleotides: TGTGCCAGCAGTGTAACTAGCGGGAGACGCGAGCAGTACTTC. Its protein product is CASSVTSGRREQYF.

This chain links TRBV9 with TRBJ1-3, with a tentative D call TRBD1 (5 bases). CDR1 is SGDLS, CDR2 YYNGEE, per germline. V was clipped by 1 base and J by 4 bases, with 15 bases between them. CDR3 length: 16 residues. CDR3 DNA sequence: TGTGCCAGCAGCGTAAGGCTTCAGGGCGTCGGAAACACCATATATTTT. It codes for CASSVRLQGVGNTIYF. Filled out from reference TRBV9 and TRBJ1-3, the complete variable domain reads DSGVTQTPKHLITATGQRVTLRCSPRSGDLSVYWYQQSLDQGLQFLIQYYNGEERAKGNILERFSAQQFPDLHSELNLSSLELGDSALYFCASSVRLQGVGNTIYFGEGSWLTVV.

In its sample, this clone was seen once. The same CDR3 also results from other DNA sequences found in this sample. V usage is TRBV6-5 and J usage is TRBJ1-1; no clear D. Trimming stripped 3 bases from V and 0 bases from J, with 5 bases between. Germline V CDR1 and CDR2: MNHEY, SVGAGI. This CDR3 is built from 13 residues. For the CDR3, the DNA is TGTGCCAGCAGTTATTCAGTGAACACTGAAGCTTTCTTT. Its protein product is CASSYSVNTEAFF.

This clone showed up just a few times. The chain is built from TRBV15 and TRBJ1-5; 7 bases map to TRBD1. The V gene's germline CDR1 is LNHNV and CDR2 YYDKDF (reference sequence). This CDR3 is 15 amino acids long. With 1 base clipped from V and 1 base from J, the junction kept 1 base outside the gene matches. CDR3 sequence reads: CATSRGDSSNQPQHF. The CDR3 DNA follows: TGTGCCACCAGCAGAGGGGACAGCAGCAATCAGCCCCAGCATTTT.

This rearrangement joins TRBV6-5 to TRBJ1-1, with TRBD1 as a possible D gene (5 bases). V was trimmed by 4 bases and J by 4 bases, leaving 16 bases between them. This CDR3 has 15 residues. CDR1 and CDR2 from the germline V gene are MNHEY and SVGAGI. CDR3 coding DNA: TGTGCCAGCAGTTCACCGGGACTGGGGGGCACTGAAGCTTTCTTT. Translation gives CASSSPGLGGTEAFF.

This chain connects TRBV6-4 to TRBJ1-1; D uncertain. V lost 6 bases and J 1 base, leaving 12 bases between the germline ends. Per germline, CDR1 MRHNA and CDR2 SNTAGT. This CDR3 has 14 residues. This CDR3 is CASRSFARNTEAFF. DNA of the CDR3: TGTGCCAGCAGAAGTTTTGCTAGGAACACTGAAGCTTTCTTT.

V is TRBV5-4 and J is TRBJ2-5; the D gene is possibly TRBD2 (6 bases). Germline-derived CDR1 and CDR2 are SGHNT and YYREEE (reference sequence). V lost 4 bases and J 4 bases, leaving 11 bases between the germline ends. The CDR3 spans 13 residues. CDR3 DNA: TGTGCCAGCAGCCCAGGAGGGCCAGAGACCCAGTACTTC. This encodes CASSPGGPETQYF.

V gene TRBV29-1 combines with J gene TRBJ2-7; 8 nucleotides align to TRBD1. V dropped 0 bases and J dropped 6; count of bases not matched to a gene: 13. CDR3 length: 16 amino acids. Germline CDR1 SQVTM, CDR2 ANQGSEA. The CDR3 reads CSVEEGSGQGYSEQYF. The CDR3 DNA sequence: TGCAGCGTTGAAGAGGGCTCCGGACAGGGTTACTCCGAGCAGTACTTC.

The V gene is TRBV7-9, the J gene TRBJ2-2; no firm D call. The CDR3 runs 17 residues. V was cut by 0 bases and J by 4 bases, with 15 bases left in between. Per the germline V gene, CDR1 is SEHNR and CDR2 is FQNEAQ (reference sequence). As DNA, the CDR3 is TGTGCCAGCAGCTTAGCGAGGTCTTCCCAAGGCACCGGGGAGCTGTTTTTT. Its protein product is CASSLARSSQGTGELFF.